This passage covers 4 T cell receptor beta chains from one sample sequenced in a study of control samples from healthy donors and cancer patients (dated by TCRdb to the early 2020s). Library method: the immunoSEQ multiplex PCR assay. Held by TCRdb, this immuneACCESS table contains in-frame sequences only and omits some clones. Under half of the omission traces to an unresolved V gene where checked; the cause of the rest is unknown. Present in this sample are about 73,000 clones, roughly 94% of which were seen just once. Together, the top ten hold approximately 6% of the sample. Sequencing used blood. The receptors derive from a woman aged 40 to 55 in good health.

The CDR3 region is CASSLDRRRLHF. The DNA of the CDR3 is TGCGCCAGCAGCTTGGACAGGAGGCGCCTCCACTTT. The chain joins TRBV5-1 to TRBJ1-6, with D maybe TRBD1 (5 bases). Germline CDR1 is SGHRS and CDR2 is YFSETQ. The CDR3 length is 12 residues. Trimming left V 0 bases short and J 15 bases short, with 10 bases between.

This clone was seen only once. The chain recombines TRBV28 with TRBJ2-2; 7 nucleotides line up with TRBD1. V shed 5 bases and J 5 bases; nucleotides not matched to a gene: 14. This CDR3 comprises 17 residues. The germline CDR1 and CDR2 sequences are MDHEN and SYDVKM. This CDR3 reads CASSIRQGLAGTGELFF. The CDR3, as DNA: TGTGCCAGCAGTATACGACAGGGCCTTGCTGGAACCGGGGAGCTGTTTTTT.

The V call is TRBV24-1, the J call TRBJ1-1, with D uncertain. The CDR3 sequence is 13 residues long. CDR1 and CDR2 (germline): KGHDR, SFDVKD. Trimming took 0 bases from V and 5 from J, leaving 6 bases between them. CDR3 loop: CATSDLLGTEAFF. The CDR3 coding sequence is TGTGCCACCAGTGATTTGCTAGGGACTGAAGCTTTCTTT.

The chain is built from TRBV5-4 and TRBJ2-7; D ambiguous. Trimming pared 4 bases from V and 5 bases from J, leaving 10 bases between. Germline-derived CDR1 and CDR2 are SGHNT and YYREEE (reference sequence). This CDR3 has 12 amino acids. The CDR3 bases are TGTGCCAGCAGCCTAACCTCTGACGAGCAGTACTTC. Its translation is CASSLTSDEQYF.